Below, 7 T cell receptor beta chains from the same sample are listed, as sequenced in a study of T cells in women clearing cervical HPV infection (dated by TCRdb to 2017 to 2018). The library was made by the immunoSEQ multiplex PCR assay. The source is immuneACCESS, and TCRdb retained only in-frame sequences with V and J called. Part of the clones is not carried over; for the studies checked, unresolved V genes explain less than half of this, and the remainder is unexplained. In this sample's table one finds 20,000 to 25,000 clones. Clones ranked in the top ten supply less than 4% of the sample. Sequenced: blood buffy coat. Source of these receptors: a woman aged 18-70 years with a cervical HPV16 infection that either progressed to CIN3+ or cleared (not recorded which).

Comments on this clone: The CDR3 end falls 3 residues outside the read, so it is completed with the germline J gene. V gene TRBV5-1 combines with J gene TRBJ2-5; 8 bases line up with TRBD1. Germline assignment: CDR1 SGHRS and CDR2 YFSETQ. The V gene end was trimmed by 0 bases and the J gene end by 2 bases; junction bases not matched to a gene: 6. CDR3 length equals 16 residues. The CDR3 bases that were read are TGCGCCAGCAGCTTGGCCACCGGGACAGGACAAGAGACC. Its translation: CASSLATGTGQET. The complete CDR3 sequence is CASSLATGTGQETQYF.

Worth noting for this clone: The CDR3 extends 3 residues past the end of the read, so its final part is completed from the germline J gene. The chain employs TRBV30 and TRBJ2-1; D remains ambiguous. Germline V gene sequence: CDR1 GTSNPN, CDR2 SVGIG (reference sequence). The V gene lost 2 bases and the J gene lost 6 bases, with 11 bases spanning the gap. The CDR3 runs 13 residues. The DNA read from the CDR3 is TGTGCCTGGAGTTACCTTAGTGGCAATGAG. It is translated as CAWSYLSGNE. The whole CDR3 region reads CAWSYLSGNEQFF.

A word on this clone: The sequenced fragment ends 3 residues before the CDR3 boundary, so the rest is inferred from the germline J gene. The chain combines TRBV20-1 with TRBJ2-5; D might be TRBD1 (5 bases). V lost 5 bases and J 2 bases, leaving 12 bases between the germline ends. This CDR3 region has 13 residues. Germline V gives CDR1 DFQATT, CDR2 SNEGSKA (reference sequence). This CDR3 is CSAGRDGQETQYF. The DNA read from the CDR3 is TGCAGTGCTGGCAGGGATGGGCAAGAGACC.

To note about this clone: The read stops 3 residues short of the end of the CDR3; the missing end is completed from the germline J gene. The chain carries TRBV5-1 and TRBJ1-4; D uncertain. V lost 7 bases and J 0 bases, leaving 10 bases between the germline ends. Per the germline V gene, CDR1 is SGHRS and CDR2 is YFSETQ. This CDR3 region has 14 residues. The DNA read from the CDR3 is TGCGCCAGCGGAGTGGCGGCAACTAATGAAAAA. Translation: CASGVAATNEK. The CDR3 in its entirety is CASGVAATNEKLFF.

In the case of this clone: The read ends 3 residues before the CDR3 terminus; that terminus is restored from the germline J gene. V usage is TRBV5-1 and J usage is TRBJ1-2, with 9 bases lining up with TRBD1. The V segment lost 5 bases and the J segment 0 bases; nucleotides outside the gene matches: 2. This CDR3 is built from 14 residues. Germline V gene data show CDR1 as SGHRS and CDR2 as YFSETQ. CDR3 DNA, as far as it was read: TGCGCCAGCAGACAGGGGGCGACTAACTATGGC. Translation gives CASRQGATNYG. The full CDR3 reads CASRQGATNYGYTF. The whole variable domain, remainder taken from reference TRBV5-1 and TRBJ1-2, is KAGVTQTPRYLIKTRGQQVTLSCSPISGHRSVSWYQQTPGQGLQFLFEYFSETQRNKGNFPGRFSGRQFSNSRSEMNVSTLELGDSALYLCASRQGATNYGYTFGSGTRLTVV.

On this clone: The CDR3 end lies 3 residues beyond the end of the read and is filled in from the germline J gene. J is TRBJ2-7 and V is TRBV2; no definite D call. V was clipped by 1 base and J by 6 bases, with 10 bases between them. The CDR3 sequence is 13 residues long. Looked up from germline, CDR1 is SNHLY and CDR2 is FYNNEI. CDR3 sequence: CASSEGWQREQYF. CDR3 DNA (partial): TGTGCCAGCAGTGAAGGTTGGCAGCGCGAG. Variable domain in full (rest from reference TRBV2 and TRBJ2-7): EPEVTQTPSHQVTQMGQEVILRCVPISNHLYFYWYRQILGQKVEFLVSFYNNEISEKSEIFDDQFSVERPDGSNFTLKIRSTKLEDSAMYFCASSEGWQREQYFGPGTRLTVT.

Notes on this clone: The read halts 3 residues ahead of the CDR3 end, with the missing end drawn from the germline J gene. J is TRBJ1-1 and V is TRBV2; D not certain. The CDR3 is 14 amino acids. V lost 7 bases to trimming and J lost 4 bases, with 16 bases between them. Germline-derived CDR1 and CDR2 are SNHLY and FYNNEI. This chain's CDR3 is CASMEEQPLTEAFF. Incomplete CDR3 DNA: TGTGCCAGCATGGAGGAACAGCCACTCACTGAA.